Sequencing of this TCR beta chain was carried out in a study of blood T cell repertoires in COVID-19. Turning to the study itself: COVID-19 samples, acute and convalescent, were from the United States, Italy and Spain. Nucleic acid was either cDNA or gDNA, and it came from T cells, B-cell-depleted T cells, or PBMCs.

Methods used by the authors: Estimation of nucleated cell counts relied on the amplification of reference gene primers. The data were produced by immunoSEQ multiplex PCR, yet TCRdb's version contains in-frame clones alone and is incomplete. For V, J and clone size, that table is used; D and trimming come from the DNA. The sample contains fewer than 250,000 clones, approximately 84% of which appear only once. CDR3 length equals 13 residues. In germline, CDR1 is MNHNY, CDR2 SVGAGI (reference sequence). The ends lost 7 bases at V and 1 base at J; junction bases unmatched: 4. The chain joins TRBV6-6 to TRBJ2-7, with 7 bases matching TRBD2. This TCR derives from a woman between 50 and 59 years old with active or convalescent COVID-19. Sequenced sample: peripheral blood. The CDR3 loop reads CASKPGGSYEQYF. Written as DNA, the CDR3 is TGTGCCAGCAAACCGGGGGGATCCTACGAGCAGTACTTC.